Presented here are 20 T cell receptor beta chains from one specimen sequenced in a study of human T cells and chemical hapten exposure. Time point given: patch test 1, 2 weeks after DPC sensitization. The treatment here: therapeutic diphenylcyclopropenone sensitization with weekly scalp DPC. A single record per CDR3 protein comes from TCRdb applying MiXCR to the RACE reads. The repertoire consists of 300,000 to 350,000 distinct CDR3 sequences, with around 6.9% occurring once and the leading ten covering 7.5% to 9%. The material sequenced was whole blood, taken in connection with sensitization to the hapten diphenylcyclopropenone (DPC). All receptors come from a woman aged 18-29 years with alopecia areata. Some clones in this sample may be carry-over from other donors' samples.

In regard to this clonotype: The CDR3 does not end in the conserved phenylalanine or tryptophan, so this is likely a read error. The CDR3 loop is CASSSRGQNYGYTY. In DNA form, the CDR3 reads TGTGCCAGCAGTTCAAGGGGACAAAACTATGGCTACACCTAC. The chain joins TRBV12-3 or TRBV12-4 to TRBJ1-2; possibly TRBD1 for D (6 bases). The CDR3 runs to 14 residues. V was trimmed by 4 bases and J by 2 bases, leaving 11 bases between them.

This clonotype was recorded a few times. This chain connects TRBV29-1 to TRBJ1-2; 9 bases are a match to TRBD1. Germline loops: CDR1 SQVTM, CDR2 ANQGSEA. The CDR3 totals 14 residues. J gave up 1 base and V 4 bases, and 4 bases lay outside the gene matches. The CDR3 coding sequence is TGCAGCGTTGTCGGGACAGGGTTTAACTATGGCTACACCTTC. It yields the protein CSVVGTGFNYGYTF.

The chain couples TRBV5-1 to TRBJ2-1; D possibly matches TRBD1 or TRBD2 (5 bases each). Germline values: CDR1 SGHRS, CDR2 YFSETQ. Trimming stripped 0 bases from V and 16 bases from J, with 17 bases between. This CDR3 contains 13 residues. CDR3 DNA sequence: TGCGCCAGCAGCTTGGAGGGGACCGGGACCCACTTCTTC. Its translation: CASSLEGTGTHFF.

There are many counts of this clonotype. The genes are TRBV7-2 and TRBJ1-4, with 10 bases identical to TRBD1. In germline, CDR1 is SGHTA, CDR2 FQGNSA. V lost 5 bases to trimming and J lost 5 bases; unmatched junction nucleotides: 11. The CDR3 is 17 amino acids. The CDR3 sequence is CASSTGQGMSGNEKLFF. In DNA, the CDR3 is TGTGCCAGCAGCACGGGACAGGGGATGTCAGGGAATGAAAAACTGTTTTTT.

This clonotype was seen ten or more times. V is TRBV12-3 or TRBV12-4 and J is TRBJ2-3; 10 bases map to TRBD2. V lost 1 base, J lost 4 bases, and 14 bases stayed unmatched. CDR3 size: 19 residues. CDR3 residues: CASSLEDSGGRGASDTQYF. CDR3 coding DNA: TGTGCCAGCAGTTTAGAGGATAGCGGGGGGCGAGGCGCCTCAGATACGCAGTATTTT.

This clonotype has at least ten counts. The rearrangement joins TRBV5-5 to TRBJ2-5; 7 positions agree with TRBD2. Germline CDR1 SGHKS, CDR2 YYEKEE (reference sequence). The CDR3 totals 14 residues. V was pared by 2 bases and J by 1 base, with 2 bases of the junction left unmatched. The CDR3: CASSFREGQETQYF. The DNA for the CDR3 is TGTGCCAGCAGCTTCAGGGAGGGCCAAGAGACCCAGTACTTC.

This clonotype occurred a few times. This rearrangement joins TRBV6-6 to TRBJ1-2, with 8 bases lining up with TRBD1. In germline, CDR1 is MNHNY, CDR2 SVGAGI (reference sequence). This CDR3 is built from 16 residues. Trimming at V came to 5 bases and at J to 3 bases, leaving 11 bases not matched to a gene. Written as DNA, the CDR3 is TGTGCCAGCAGTAGGGTTGACAGGGGAGGCCACTATGGCTACACCTTC. This sequence encodes CASSRVDRGGHYGYTF.

There are many counts of this clonotype. The rearrangement joins TRBV28 to TRBJ2-7; D unresolved. Germline V gene data show CDR1 as MDHEN and CDR2 as SYDVKM. CDR3 length: 12 amino acids. Trimming stripped 2 bases from V and 6 bases from J, with 8 bases between. The CDR3 loop reads CASSLKDAEQYF. The CDR3, as DNA: TGTGCCAGCAGTTTAAAAGACGCCGAGCAGTACTTC.

The chain links TRBV29-1 to TRBJ1-2; possibly TRBD1 for D (5 bases). CDR1 and CDR2 from the germline V gene are SQVTM and ANQGSEA. CDR3 length: 13 residues. V shed 3 bases and J shed 3 bases, with 11 bases lying between them. The CDR3 loop is CSVERGSYYGYTF. The CDR3 bases are TGCAGCGTTGAGAGGGGATCTTACTATGGCTACACCTTC. Supplemented by reference TRBV29-1 and TRBJ1-2, the full variable domain reads SAVISQKPSRDICQRGTSLTIQCQVDSQVTMMFWYRQQPGQSLTLIATANQGSEATYESGFVIDKFPISRPNLTFSTLTVSNMSPEDSSIYLCSVERGSYYGYTFGSGTRLTVV.

The table lists this clonotype with many counts. This chain connects TRBV28 to TRBJ1-1, with 9 bases identical to TRBD1. The ends lost 3 bases at V and 8 bases at J; junction bases unmatched: 4. Germline V gene data show CDR1 as MDHEN and CDR2 as SYDVKM. The CDR3 totals 13 residues. The CDR3 sequence is CASSLEGQGEAFF. CDR3 nucleotides: TGTGCCAGCAGTTTGGAAGGACAGGGGGAAGCTTTCTTT. Full variable domain (remainder filled in from reference TRBV28 and TRBJ1-1): DVKVTQSSRYLVKRTGEKVFLECVQDMDHENMFWYRQDPGLGLRLIYFSYDVKMKEKGDIPEGYSVSREKKERFSLILESASTNQTSMYLCASSLEGQGEAFFGQGTRLTVV.

In its sample, this clonotype was seen many times. This chain uses TRBV7-2 with TRBJ2-2; no reliable D call. With 5 bases removed from V and 2 bases from J, the gap between germline ends came to 12 bases. Germline CDR1 reads SGHTA; CDR2 reads FQGNSA. The CDR3 consists of 15 residues. DNA of the CDR3: TGTGCCAGCAGCCCTGGGCCGCAAAACACCGGGGAGCTGTTTTTT. Its translation is CASSPGPQNTGELFF.

The CDR3 bases are TGTGCCAGCAGTCGCGACAGGGGGCAGGCGAACACTGAAGCTTTCTTT. Its protein product is CASSRDRGQANTEAFF. The chain links TRBV6-2 or TRBV6-3 to TRBJ1-1, with TRBD1 matching over 10 bases. Germline CDR1 MNHEY, CDR2 SVGEGT. The CDR3 runs to 16 residues. The V segment lost 5 bases and the J segment 1 base; nucleotides outside the gene matches: 7.

This clonotype was counted between two and nine times. This chain connects TRBV7-9 to TRBJ2-3; D perhaps matches TRBD2 (6 bases). Trimming left V 6 bases short and J 0 bases short, with 16 bases between. This CDR3 is built from 16 residues. The germline V gene encodes CDR1 SEHNR and CDR2 FQNEAQ (reference sequence). CDR3 sequence: CASRPIAAMSTDTQYF. The CDR3 DNA sequence: TGTGCCAGCAGACCCATAGCGGCTATGAGCACAGATACGCAGTATTTT.

This clonotype occurred many times. V and J are TRBV7-8 and TRBJ2-7, with a tentative D call TRBD1 (5 bases). CDR1 is SGHVS and CDR2 is FQNEAQ in the germline V gene. The CDR3 has 14 residues. Trimming removed 5 bases at V and 2 bases at J, with 13 bases between. The CDR3 protein is CASSAMTVAYEQYF. In DNA, the CDR3 is TGTGCCAGCAGCGCCATGACAGTAGCCTACGAGCAGTACTTC.

In its sample, this clonotype was seen many times. V gene TRBV9 combines with J gene TRBJ2-7; the D gene is possibly TRBD2 (6 bases). The CDR3 runs 15 residues. Trimming cost V 3 bases and J 1 base, with 14 bases left between them. Looked up from germline, CDR1 is SGDLS and CDR2 is YYNGEE. The chain's CDR3 is CASSEAGGGSYEQYF. The CDR3 nucleotides read TGTGCCAGCAGCGAGGCAGGAGGAGGGTCCTACGAGCAGTACTTC.

The chain links TRBV7-9 to TRBJ1-6; 8 nucleotides match TRBD1. Germline loops: CDR1 SEHNR, CDR2 FQNEAQ (reference sequence). The CDR3 covers 16 residues. V gave up 4 bases and J gave up 2 bases; unmatched junction bases: 4. Written as DNA, the CDR3 is TGTGCCAGCAGCTCGGAACAGGGGGCCTATAATTCACCCCTCCACTTT. Translated, it gives CASSSEQGAYNSPLHF. Full variable domain (rest looked up from reference TRBV7-9 and TRBJ1-6): DTGVSQNPRHKITKRGQNVTFRCDPISEHNRLYWYRQTLGQGPEFLTYFQNEAQLEKSRLLSDRFSAERPKGSFSTLEIQRTEQGDSAMYLCASSSEQGAYNSPLHFGNGTRLTVT.

This clonotype has ten or more counts. The V call is TRBV4-3, the J call TRBJ2-2; D is unresolved. Per the germline V gene, CDR1 is LGHNA and CDR2 is YSLEER. Trimming cost V 0 bases and J 6 bases, with 11 bases left between them. This CDR3 contains 15 residues. The CDR3 region has the DNA TGCGCCAGCAGCCAAGATAATGGGCAGTCCGGGGAGCTGTTTTTT. The encoded protein is CASSQDNGQSGELFF.

This clonotype was counted ten times or more. The chain carries TRBV12-3 or TRBV12-4 and TRBJ2-3; no definite D call. V gave up 3 bases and J gave up 4 bases, with 11 bases separating them. The CDR3 sequence is 14 residues long. The CDR3 sequence is CASSFSGGPDTQYF. The CDR3 nucleotides are TGTGCCAGCAGTTTCTCAGGTGGCCCAGATACGCAGTATTTT.

This clonotype was seen repeatedly, ten times or more. The chain couples TRBV7-9 to TRBJ1-5; D unresolved. Germline loops: CDR1 SEHNR, CDR2 FQNEAQ (reference sequence). This CDR3 comprises 12 residues. V was shortened by 5 bases and J by 7 bases, with 9 bases between the two germline ends. The CDR3 DNA follows: TGTGCCAGCAGCGAGGAGAGACAGCCCCAGCATTTT. This encodes CASSEERQPQHF.

This clonotype came up a few times. The V call is TRBV27, the J call TRBJ1-4; D is perhaps TRBD1 (5 bases). The germline V and J ends were trimmed by 4 bases and 3 bases, with 12 bases remaining between them. CDR3 size: 15 residues. Germline assignment: CDR1 MNHEY and CDR2 SMNVEV (reference sequence). The CDR3 loop is CASSWGTGPNEKLFF. In DNA, the CDR3 is TGTGCCAGCAGTTGGGGGACGGGACCTAATGAAAAACTGTTTTTT. The variable domain in full, completed from reference TRBV27 and TRBJ1-4, reads EAQVTQNPRYLITVTGKKLTVTCSQNMNHEYMSWYRQDPGLGLRQIYYSMNVEVTDKGDVPEGYKVSRKEKRNFPLILESPSPNQTSLYFCASSWGTGPNEKLFFGSGTQLSVL.